This T cell receptor (beta chain) was sequenced for a study of cytomegalovirus exposure and HLA in healthy donors. The CDR3 spans 14 residues. From germline, CDR1 is SGHVS and CDR2 FNYEAQ. With 6 bases removed from V and 7 bases from J, the gap between germline ends came to 19 bases. The PCR used 60 Vbeta and 13 Jbeta primers. Assay: immunoSEQ multiplex PCR; the TCRdb copy retains only in-frame clones and omits some. The table records some 98,000 clones, roughly three quarters of them present only once. The sample taken for sequencing was PBMCs. The genes are TRBV7-6 and TRBJ2-7; D is unresolved. The clonotype originates from a man aged 35 to 55 in good health and CMV-seronegative. The CDR3 loop is CASRAYGSGGEQYF. The DNA for the CDR3 is TGTGCCAGCAGAGCTTATGGGTCCGGCGGAGAGCAGTACTTC. The full variable domain, rest sourced from reference TRBV7-6 and TRBJ2-7, is GAGVSQSPRYKVTKRGQDVALRCDPISGHVSLYWYRQALGQGPEFLTYFNYEAQQDKSGLPNDRFSAERPEGSISTLTIQRTEQRDSAMYRCASRAYGSGGEQYFGPGTRLTVT.